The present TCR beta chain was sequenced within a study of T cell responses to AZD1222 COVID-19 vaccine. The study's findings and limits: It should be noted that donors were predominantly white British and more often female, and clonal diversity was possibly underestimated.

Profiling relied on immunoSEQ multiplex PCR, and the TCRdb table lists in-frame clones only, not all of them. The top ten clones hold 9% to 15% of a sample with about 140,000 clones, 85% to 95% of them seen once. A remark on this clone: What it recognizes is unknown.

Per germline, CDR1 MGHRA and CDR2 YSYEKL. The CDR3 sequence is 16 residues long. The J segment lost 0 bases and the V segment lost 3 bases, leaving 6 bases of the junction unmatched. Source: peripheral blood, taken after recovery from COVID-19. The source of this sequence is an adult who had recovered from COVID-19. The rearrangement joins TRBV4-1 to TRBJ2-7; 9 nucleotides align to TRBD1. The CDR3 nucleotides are TGCGCCAGCAGCCATGGACCGGGACAGGGCTCCTACGAGCAGTACTTC. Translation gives CASSHGPGQGSYEQYF.